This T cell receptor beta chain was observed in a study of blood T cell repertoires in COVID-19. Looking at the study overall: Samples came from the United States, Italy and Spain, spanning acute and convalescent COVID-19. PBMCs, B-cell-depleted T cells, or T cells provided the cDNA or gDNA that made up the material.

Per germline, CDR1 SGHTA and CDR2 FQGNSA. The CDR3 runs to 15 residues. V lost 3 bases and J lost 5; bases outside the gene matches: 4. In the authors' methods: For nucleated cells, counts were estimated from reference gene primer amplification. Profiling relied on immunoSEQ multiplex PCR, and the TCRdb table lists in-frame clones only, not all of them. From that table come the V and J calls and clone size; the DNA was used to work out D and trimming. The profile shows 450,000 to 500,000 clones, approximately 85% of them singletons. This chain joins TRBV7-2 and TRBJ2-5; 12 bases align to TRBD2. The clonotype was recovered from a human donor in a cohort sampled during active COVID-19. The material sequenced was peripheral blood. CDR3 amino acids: CASSFYLAGGETQYF. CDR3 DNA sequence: TGTGCCAGCAGCTTCTACCTAGCGGGGGGGGAGACCCAGTACTTC.